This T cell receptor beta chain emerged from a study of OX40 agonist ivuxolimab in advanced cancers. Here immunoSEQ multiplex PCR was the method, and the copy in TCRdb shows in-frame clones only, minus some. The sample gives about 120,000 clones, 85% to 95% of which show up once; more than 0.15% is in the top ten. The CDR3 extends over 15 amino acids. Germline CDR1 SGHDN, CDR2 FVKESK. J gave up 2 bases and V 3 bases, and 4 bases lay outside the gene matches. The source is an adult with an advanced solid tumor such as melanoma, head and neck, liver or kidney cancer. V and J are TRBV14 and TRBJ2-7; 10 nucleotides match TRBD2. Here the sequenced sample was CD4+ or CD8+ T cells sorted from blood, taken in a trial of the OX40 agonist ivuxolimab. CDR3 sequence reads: CASSQSGGVTYEQYF. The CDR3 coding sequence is TGTGCCAGCAGCCAGAGCGGGGGGGTGACCTACGAGCAGTACTTC.